This T cell receptor (beta chain) is drawn from a study of T cell repertoires in cytomegalovirus infection. About the research overall: Based on public TCR beta signatures, there were indications of CMV infection and of a matching HLA type.

The germline V gene has CDR1 SGHTA and CDR2 FQGNSA. There are 18 residues in the CDR3. V lost 0 bases and J lost 0, with 14 bases in between. One entry per CDR3 protein results from TCRdb running MiXCR on the reads. The profile covers around 310,000 distinct CDR3 sequences, with roughly 16% appearing a single time and 12% taken by the ten largest. This sequence originates from a human donor in good health (CMV status not recorded). Some clones in this sample may be carry-over from other donors' samples. The chain employs TRBV7-2 and TRBJ1-4, with D tentatively TRBD1 (5 bases). The sequencing input was PBMCs. The CDR3 nucleotides read TGTGCCAGCAGCTTAGCCCTACAAGGGGCCCCAACTAATGAAAAACTGTTTTTT. It yields the protein CASSLALQGAPTNEKLFF.